These T cell receptor beta chains were read from a single sample in a study of cytomegalovirus exposure and HLA in healthy donors. TCRdb's table, derived via immunoSEQ multiplex PCR, lists solely in-frame clones and lacks some. The sample comprises over 70,000 clones, roughly three quarters of which are singletons, and more than 1.3% rests with the top ten. Sample: PBMCs. The receptors shown here come from a male donor in good health and CMV-seronegative. CDR3s include the opening cysteine and the closing phenylalanine or tryptophan. The D gene is left open where the match is weak. The size entry is marked missing in some rows and otherwise reads once, few, many or a size class.

CDR3 protein: CASSSYREKGEQYF
CDR3 DNA: TGTGCCAGCAGCTCCTACAGGGAAAAGGGGGAGCAGTACTTC
V gene: TRBV7-2
J gene: TRBJ2-7
clone size: .
D gene: .

CDR3 protein: CASSIERDSPLHF
CDR3 DNA: TGTGCCAGTAGTATAGAAAGAGATTCACCCCTCCACTTT
V gene: TRBV19
J gene: TRBJ1-6
clone size: .
D gene: .

CDR3 protein: CASSPTGYSNQPQHF
CDR3 DNA: TGCGCCAGCAGCCCTACAGGGTATAGCAATCAGCCCCAGCATTTT
V gene: TRBV5-1
J gene: TRBJ1-5
clone size: .
D gene: .

CDR3 protein: CASSAATFEGNQPQHF
CDR3 DNA: TGTGCCAGCAGTGCCGCAACATTTGAGGGCAATCAGCCCCAGCATTTT
V gene: TRBV28
J gene: TRBJ1-5
clone size: .
D gene: .

CDR3 protein: CASSPSVINEQFF
CDR3 DNA: TGCGCCAGCAGCCCCTCAGTAATCAATGAGCAGTTCTTC
V gene: TRBV5-1
J gene: TRBJ2-1
clone size: .
D gene: .

CDR3 protein: CASSIISRTAPRAEAFF
CDR3 DNA: TGTGCCAGTAGTATTATATCGAGGACAGCCCCTCGGGCTGAAGCTTTCTTT
V gene: TRBV19
J gene: TRBJ1-1
clone size: .
D gene: .

CDR3 protein: CASSPTRSGDSSNEQFF
CDR3 DNA: TGTGCCAGCAGCCCTACTCGTTCGGGCGACAGTTCCAATGAGCAGTTCTTC
V gene: TRBV4-2
J gene: TRBJ2-1
clone size: once
D gene: .

CDR3 protein: CASSQRKQPSYGYTF
CDR3 DNA: TGTGCCAGCAGCCAAAGAAAACAGCCTTCCTATGGCTACACCTTC
V gene: TRBV7-9
J gene: TRBJ1-2
clone size: .
D gene: .

CDR3 protein: CASSGGFGQMNTEAFF
CDR3 DNA: TGCGCCAGCAGCGGAGGCTTCGGCCAGATGAACACTGAAGCTTTCTTT
V gene: TRBV5-1
J gene: TRBJ1-1
clone size: .
D gene: .

CDR3 protein: CASSSRRLSSYNEQFF
CDR3 DNA: TGTGCCAGCAGTTCGAGGCGACTGAGCTCCTACAATGAGCAGTTCTTC
V gene: TRBV27
J gene: TRBJ2-1
clone size: .
D gene: .

CDR3 protein: CASSLTRYEQYF
CDR3 DNA: TGTGCCAGCAGTTTAACTAGGTACGAGCAGTACTTC
V gene: TRBV28
J gene: TRBJ2-7
clone size: .
D gene: .

CDR3 protein: CASSRTGYVDGYTF
CDR3 DNA: TGTGCCAGCAGCAGGACAGGGTATGTCGATGGCTACACCTTC
V gene: TRBV2
J gene: TRBJ1-2
clone size: .
D gene: TRBD1

CDR3 protein: CASSTRGGLTNEKLFF
CDR3 DNA: TGTGCCAGCAGCACCAGAGGGGGTCTAACTAATGAAAAACTGTTTTTT
V gene: TRBV9
J gene: TRBJ1-4
clone size: .
D gene: .